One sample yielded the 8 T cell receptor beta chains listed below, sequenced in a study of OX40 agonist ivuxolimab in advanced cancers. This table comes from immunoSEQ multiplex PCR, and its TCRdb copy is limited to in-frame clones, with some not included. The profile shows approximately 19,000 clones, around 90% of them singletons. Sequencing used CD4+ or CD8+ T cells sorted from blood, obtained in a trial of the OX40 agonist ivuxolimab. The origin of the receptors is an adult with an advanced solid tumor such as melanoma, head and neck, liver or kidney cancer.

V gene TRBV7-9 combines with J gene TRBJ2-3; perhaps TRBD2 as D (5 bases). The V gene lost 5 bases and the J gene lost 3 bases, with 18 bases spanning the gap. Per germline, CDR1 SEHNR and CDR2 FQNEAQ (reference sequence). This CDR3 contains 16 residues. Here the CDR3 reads CASSLPTSLQTDTQYF. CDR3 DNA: TGTGCCAGCAGCCTCCCAACTAGTCTGCAAACAGATACGCAGTATTTT. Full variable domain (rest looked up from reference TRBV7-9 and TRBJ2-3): DTGVSQNPRHKITKRGQNVTFRCDPISEHNRLYWYRQTLGQGPEFLTYFQNEAQLEKSRLLSDRFSAERPKGSFSTLEIQRTEQGDSAMYLCASSLPTSLQTDTQYFGPGTRLTVL.

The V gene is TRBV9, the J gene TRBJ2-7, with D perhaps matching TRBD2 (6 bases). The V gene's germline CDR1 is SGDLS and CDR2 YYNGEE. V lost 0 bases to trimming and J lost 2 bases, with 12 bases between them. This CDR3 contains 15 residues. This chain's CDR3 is CASSVGRGGAYEQYF. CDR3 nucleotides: TGTGCCAGCAGCGTAGGACGGGGAGGCGCCTACGAGCAGTACTTC.

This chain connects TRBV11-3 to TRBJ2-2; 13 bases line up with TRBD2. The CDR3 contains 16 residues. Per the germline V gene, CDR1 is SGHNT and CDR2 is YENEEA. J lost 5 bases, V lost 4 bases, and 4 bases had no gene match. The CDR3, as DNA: TGTGCCAGCAGCTCAGAGACTAGCGGGAGGACCGGGGAGCTGTTTTTT. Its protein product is CASSSETSGRTGELFF.

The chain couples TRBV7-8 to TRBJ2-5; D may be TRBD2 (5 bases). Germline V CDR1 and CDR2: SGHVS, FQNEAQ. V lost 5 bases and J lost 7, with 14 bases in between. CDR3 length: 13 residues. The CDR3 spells CASSPPFRGTQYF. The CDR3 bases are TGTGCCAGCAGCCCCCCCTTTCGGGGGACCCAGTACTTC.

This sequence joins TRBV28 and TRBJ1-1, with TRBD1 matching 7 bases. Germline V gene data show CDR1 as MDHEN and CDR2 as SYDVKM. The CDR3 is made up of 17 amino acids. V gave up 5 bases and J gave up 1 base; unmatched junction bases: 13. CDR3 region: CASSGKGAAIANTEAFF. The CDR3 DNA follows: TGTGCCAGCAGTGGGAAGGGGGCTGCAATTGCGAACACTGAAGCTTTCTTT. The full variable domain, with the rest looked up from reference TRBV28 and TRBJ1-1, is DVKVTQSSRYLVKRTGEKVFLECVQDMDHENMFWYRQDPGLGLRLIYFSYDVKMKEKGDIPEGYSVSREKKERFSLILESASTNQTSMYLCASSGKGAAIANTEAFFGQGTRLTVV.

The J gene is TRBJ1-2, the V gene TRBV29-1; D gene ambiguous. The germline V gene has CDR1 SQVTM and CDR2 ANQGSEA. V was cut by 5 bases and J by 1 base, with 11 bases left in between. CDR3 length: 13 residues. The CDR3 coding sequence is TGCAGCGTTCAGGAGGGCGGTAACTATGGCTACACCTTC. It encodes CSVQEGGNYGYTF.

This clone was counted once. CDR3 sequence: CASSQGSSRGISGNTIYF. The CDR3, as DNA: TGCGCCAGCAGCCAAGGTTCCAGCAGGGGCATCTCTGGAAACACCATATATTTT. The chain couples TRBV4-1 to TRBJ1-3, with TRBD1 as a possible D gene (6 bases). Trimming shortened V by 1 base and J by 0 bases, and 16 bases separated the two germline ends. Germline values: CDR1 MGHRA, CDR2 YSYEKL. This CDR3 region has 18 residues.

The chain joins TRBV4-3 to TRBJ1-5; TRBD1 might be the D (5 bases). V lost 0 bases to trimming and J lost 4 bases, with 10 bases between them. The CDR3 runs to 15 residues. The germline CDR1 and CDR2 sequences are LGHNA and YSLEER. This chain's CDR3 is CASSQEDSLNQPQHF. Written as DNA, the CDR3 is TGCGCCAGCAGCCAAGAAGACAGCCTTAATCAGCCCCAGCATTTT.